Below, 21 T cell receptor beta chains from the same sample are listed, as sequenced in a study of T cells in Graves' hyperthyroidism and ophthalmopathy. Authors of the study amplified TCR beta CDR3 regions from RNA transcripts. HTBI primers were used for first-round RT-PCR of the TCR CDR3. Each CDR3 protein gets one entry after TCRdb re-called the multiplex PCR reads with MiXCR. The sample holds roughly 400,000 distinct CDR3 sequences; approximately 14% are singletons and the top ten take around a quarter. Sequenced sample: blood. These receptors all stem from a woman between 18 and 29 years old with Graves' hyperthyroidism that later progressed to Graves' ophthalmopathy.

The V and J genes are TRBV5-1 and TRBJ2-1; 11 nucleotides align to TRBD2. Germline lookup yields CDR1 SGHRS and CDR2 YFSETQ. This CDR3 region has 22 residues. The junction had 26 bases not matched to a gene; V was cut back by 5 bases and J by 4 bases. The CDR3 protein is CASRGVWGTSGRVLGIYNEQFF. CDR3 DNA: TGCGCCAGCAGGGGGGTGTGGGGGACTAGCGGAAGAGTGTTGGGGATTTACAATGAGCAGTTCTTC.

This clonotype was counted a few times. Being one base from a much bigger clone, this may be a read error. This chain uses TRBV28 with TRBJ2-7; D possibly corresponds to TRBD2 (7 bases). Looked up from germline, CDR1 is MDHEN and CDR2 is SYDVKM. The CDR3 is 16 residues long. The V gene lost 7 bases and the J gene lost 3 bases, with 22 bases spanning the gap. The CDR3 sequence: CASKPPQREGGYEQYF. CDR3 DNA: TGTGCCAGCAAACCACCCCAGCGGGAAGGGGGCTACGAGCAGTACTTC.

CDR3: CASTEYTGELFF. DNA of the CDR3: TGTGCCAGCACCGAATACACCGGGGAGCTGTTTTTT. The V call is TRBV2, the J call TRBJ2-2; D uncertain. This CDR3 region has 12 residues. Trimming left V 7 bases short and J 3 bases short, with 6 bases between. CDR1 and CDR2 (germline): SNHLY, FYNNEI.

This clonotype was recorded many times. This rearrangement joins TRBV27 to TRBJ2-3, with 9 positions matching TRBD2. CDR1 MNHEY and CDR2 SMNVEV come from the germline V gene (reference sequence). The CDR3 runs to 16 residues. The J segment lost 1 base and the V segment lost 2 bases, leaving 4 bases of the junction unmatched. This chain's CDR3 is CASSLKREVRTDTQYF. CDR3 coding DNA: TGTGCCAGCAGTTTAAAGCGGGAGGTGCGCACAGATACGCAGTATTTT.

The rearrangement uses TRBV9 and TRBJ1-5; D ambiguous. V was trimmed by 3 bases and J by 2 bases, leaving 6 bases between them. In germline, CDR1 is SGDLS, CDR2 YYNGEE. The CDR3 consists of 13 residues. In DNA, the CDR3 is TGTGCCAGCAGCGGCCCAGGCAATCAGCCCCAGCATTTT. Its translation: CASSGPGNQPQHF.

This clonotype was detected a few times. The gene calls are TRBV6-1 and TRBJ2-5; TRBD2 matches at 14 bases. This CDR3 comprises 17 residues. Trimming cost V 7 bases and J 2 bases; bases outside gene matches: 9. The germline V gene has CDR1 MNHNS and CDR2 SASEGT. CDR3 amino acids: CASNPGTSGRRQETQYF. In DNA, the CDR3 is TGTGCCAGCAACCCCGGGACTAGCGGGAGACGACAAGAGACCCAGTACTTC.

The CDR3 here is CASSPLGRDEKLFF. The CDR3 DNA follows: TGTGCCAGCAGCCCCCTTGGTCGGGATGAAAAACTGTTTTTT. The genes are TRBV12-3 or TRBV12-4 and TRBJ1-4; D unclear. This CDR3 is built from 14 residues. V dropped 6 bases and J dropped 6 bases, with 14 bases sitting between them.

This chain uses TRBV6-5 with TRBJ1-1; no clear D gene. The CDR3 runs to 15 residues. Looked up from germline, CDR1 is MNHEY and CDR2 is SVGAGI. V lost 0 bases, J lost 0 bases, and 8 bases lay in between. The CDR3 DNA is TGTGCCAGCAGTTACTCCCCCGGGGTGAACACTGAAGCTTTCTTT. Its protein product is CASSYSPGVNTEAFF.

This clonotype was observed a few times. The V call is TRBV5-1, the J call TRBJ2-5, with 10 bases identical to TRBD1. The CDR3 loop spans 15 amino acids. Germline assignment: CDR1 SGHRS and CDR2 YFSETQ. V lost 4 bases to trimming and J lost 5 bases; unmatched junction nucleotides: 8. The CDR3 nucleotides are TGCGCCAGCAGCCCGGACAGGGGGGATACTGAGACCCAGTACTTC. Amino acids: CASSPDRGDTETQYF.

This clonotype was found many times. The rearrangement links TRBV5-1 to TRBJ2-1; no definite D call. This CDR3 region has 13 residues. The V gene's germline CDR1 is SGHRS and CDR2 YFSETQ. The germline V and J ends were trimmed by 0 bases and 10 bases, with 11 bases remaining between them. The CDR3 loop is CASSLVPGREQFF. CDR3 bases: TGCGCCAGCAGCTTGGTCCCCGGGCGGGAGCAGTTCTTC. The full variable domain, with the rest looked up from reference TRBV5-1 and TRBJ2-1, is KAGVTQTPRYLIKTRGQQVTLSCSPISGHRSVSWYQQTPGQGLQFLFEYFSETQRNKGNFPGRFSGRQFSNSRSEMNVSTLELGDSALYLCASSLVPGREQFFGPGTRLTVL.

The chain employs TRBV20-1 and TRBJ2-1; D tentatively reads TRBD1 or TRBD2 (5 bases each). From germline, CDR1 is DFQATT and CDR2 SNEGSKA (reference sequence). Trimming cost V 5 bases and J 11 bases, with 10 bases left between them. The CDR3 spans 10 residues. CDR3 DNA sequence: TGCAGTGCTTGGGACGAAAAGCAGTTCTTC. Translation gives CSAWDEKQFF.

At least ten counts were recorded for this clonotype. This chain links TRBV28 with TRBJ2-5; 10 nucleotides agree with TRBD2. V dropped 2 bases and J dropped 1; count of bases not matched to a gene: 4. CDR3 length: 16 amino acids. Germline CDR1 is MDHEN and CDR2 is SYDVKM. The CDR3 DNA is TGTGCCAGCAGTTTAATTGGACTAGCGGCCCAAGAGACCCAGTACTTC. Protein sequence: CASSLIGLAAQETQYF.

V gene TRBV29-1 combines with J gene TRBJ1-5, with unresolved D. Germline V gene data show CDR1 as SQVTM and CDR2 as ANQGSEA. The germline V and J ends were trimmed by 4 bases and 3 bases, with 7 bases remaining between them. CDR3 length: 12 residues. The CDR3 DNA reads as TGCAGCGTTGCCGAAACCAATCAGCCCCAGCATTTT. Its protein product is CSVAETNQPQHF. The full variable domain, in which reference TRBV29-1 and TRBJ1-5 provide the parts outside the CDR3, is SAVISQKPSRDICQRGTSLTIQCQVDSQVTMMFWYRQQPGQSLTLIATANQGSEATYESGFVIDKFPISRPNLTFSTLTVSNMSPEDSSIYLCSVAETNQPQHFGDGTRLSIL.

This clonotype occurred a few times. The chain carries TRBV20-1 and TRBJ2-2, with a weak D call TRBD2 (6 bases). From germline, CDR1 is DFQATT and CDR2 SNEGSKA (reference sequence). The CDR3 covers 16 residues. V lost 3 bases, J lost 8 bases, and 22 bases lay in between. The CDR3: CSARIGGTTGGGELFF. DNA for the CDR3: TGCAGTGCTAGGATCGGCGGGACGACCGGGGGAGGGGAGCTGTTTTTT.

This sequence joins TRBV28 and TRBJ2-5, with 8 bases that match TRBD2. Germline values: CDR1 MDHEN, CDR2 SYDVKM. The J segment lost 0 bases and the V segment lost 10 bases, leaving 16 bases of the junction unmatched. There are 17 residues in the CDR3. As DNA, the CDR3 is TGTGCCACCGGGGCAGCGGGGGCCATCCGGTACCAAGAGACCCAGTACTTC. Translated, it gives CATGAAGAIRYQETQYF.

This clonotype appeared many times. This chain links TRBV29-1 with TRBJ2-1, with 9 bases matching TRBD1. This CDR3 comprises 14 residues. Germline loops: CDR1 SQVTM, CDR2 ANQGSEA. The V gene end was trimmed by 8 bases and the J gene end by 4 bases; junction bases not matched to a gene: 9. CDR3 loop: CSFWGDREYNEQFF. The CDR3 DNA reads as TGCAGCTTCTGGGGGGACAGGGAGTACAATGAGCAGTTCTTC.

The table lists this clonotype with many counts. As DNA, the CDR3 is TGTGCCAGCAGTTTCGGCAGGGGGTACTCCTACGAGCAGTACTTC. Translating it yields CASSFGRGYSYEQYF. This chain joins TRBV28 and TRBJ2-7; TRBD1 matches 7 bases. Germline CDR1 MDHEN, CDR2 SYDVKM. With V trimmed by 3 bases and J by 0 bases, 5 bases remained unmatched. The CDR3 loop spans 15 amino acids.

On this clonotype itself: A much larger clone is a single base away; this may be a read error. The V call is TRBV3-1, the J call TRBJ2-3, with a weak D call TRBD2 (5 bases). Germline loops: CDR1 LGHDT, CDR2 YNNKEL (reference sequence). CDR3 length equals 16 residues. CDR3 bases: TGTGCCGGCAGCCAAAGTCGAAGCGGTAGCACAGATACGCAGTATTTT. Protein product: CAGSQSRSGSTDTQYF.

V is TRBV15 and J is TRBJ1-1; D perhaps matches TRBD1 (5 bases). The ends were cut back, 0 bases at V and 1 base at J, with 12 bases in the middle. Germline loops: CDR1 LNHNV, CDR2 YYDKDF (reference sequence). The CDR3 sequence is 16 residues long. CDR3 sequence reads: CATSREGGKKNTEAFF. The CDR3 bases are TGTGCCACCAGCAGAGAGGGGGGAAAAAAGAACACTGAAGCTTTCTTT.

The sample holds many counts of this clonotype. This chain links TRBV18 with TRBJ2-3, with a weak D call TRBD2 (5 bases). V was cut by 6 bases and J by 4 bases, with 23 bases left in between. The CDR3 runs to 17 residues. From germline, CDR1 is KGHSH and CDR2 LQKENI. The CDR3 sequence is CASSSQRTAVGSDTQYF. The CDR3 bases are TGTGCCAGCTCTTCCCAAAGGACTGCCGTCGGGTCAGATACGCAGTATTTT.

The chain joins TRBV7-9 to TRBJ2-7; the D gene is possibly TRBD1 (6 bases). V lost 5 bases, J lost 6 bases, and 29 bases lay in between. There are 18 residues in the CDR3. Germline-derived CDR1 and CDR2 are SEHNR and FQNEAQ (reference sequence). DNA of the CDR3: TGTGCCAGCAGCAATAGAATAGAGGGGGTAGGTGGGCAGAGCGAGCAGTACTTC. This codes for CASSNRIEGVGGQSEQYF.